This T cell receptor (beta chain) emerged from a study of technical replicates of blood from several donors. V was shortened by 6 bases and J by 0 bases, with 12 bases between the two germline ends. The CDR3 runs 15 residues. From germline, CDR1 is MNHNY and CDR2 SVGAGI (reference sequence). Sequencing used immunoSEQ multiplex PCR; TCRdb keeps in-frame clones, though not all of them. The sample shows about 62,000 clones, roughly nine tenths of them seen only once. The origin of this receptor is a human donor in good health. Some clones in this sample may be carry-over from other donors' samples. The chain has TRBV6-6 and TRBJ1-5, with D maybe TRBD1 (5 bases). The sequencing sample was made of PBMCs. The CDR3 region has the DNA TGTGCCAGCAGCTATGGGGGGTATAGCAATCAGCCCCAGCATTTT. This gives the protein CASSYGGYSNQPQHF.